The 9 T cell receptor beta chains below come from one sample, sequenced in a study of OX40 agonist ivuxolimab in advanced cancers. Sequenced by immunoSEQ multiplex PCR; TCRdb stores in-frame clones only, minus some. The repertoire has about 67,000 clones, 91% of them found once; the top ten carry 2% to 2.5%. The sequenced sample was CD4+ or CD8+ T cells sorted from blood, obtained in a trial of the OX40 agonist ivuxolimab. The receptors originated from an adult with an advanced solid tumor such as melanoma, head and neck, liver or kidney cancer.

The chain couples TRBV29-1 to TRBJ2-5, with D possibly being TRBD1 or TRBD2 (5 bases each). V lost 3 bases, J lost 4 bases, and 15 bases lay in between. This CDR3 is built from 14 residues. Germline V gene lookup returns CDR1 SQVTM and CDR2 ANQGSEA. The CDR3, as DNA: TGCAGCGTTGAGATCCCACCCGGGACAGAGACCCAGTACTTC. Translation: CSVEIPPGTETQYF.

The chain uses TRBV5-1 and TRBJ1-1, with D unresolved. The CDR3 extends over 15 amino acids. The germline V gene has CDR1 SGHRS and CDR2 YFSETQ. The V end was cut by 4 bases, the J end by 7 bases, with 20 bases between. This CDR3 reads CASSVTQRSSGEAFF. In DNA form, the CDR3 reads TGCGCCAGCAGCGTGACCCAGAGGTCATCAGGTGAAGCTTTCTTT.

This rearrangement joins TRBV7-2 to TRBJ2-1; no firm D call. CDR1 and CDR2 from the germline V gene are SGHTA and FQGNSA. V was pared by 7 bases and J by 8 bases, with 18 bases between. The CDR3 spans 14 residues. The CDR3 DNA is TGTGCCAGCACCCCGGGTGGGTTTACGGATGAGCAGTTCTTC. This gives the protein CASTPGGFTDEQFF.

J is TRBJ2-5 and V is TRBV5-1, with D tentatively TRBD1 or TRBD2 (5 bases each). Germline assignment: CDR1 SGHRS and CDR2 YFSETQ. V was cut by 6 bases and J by 0 bases, with 15 bases left in between. The CDR3 spans 15 residues. The CDR3 DNA is TGCGCCAGCAACCTTATTCCGGGACACCAAGAGACCCAGTACTTC. As protein: CASNLIPGHQETQYF.

This clone was counted between two and nine times. The chain uses TRBV28 and TRBJ1-1; D gene uncertain. There are 12 residues in the CDR3. Trimming took off 3 bases at V and 4 bases at J, with 6 bases between the two ends. Germline V gives CDR1 MDHEN, CDR2 SYDVKM. The CDR3 region is CASSFGFTEAFF. In DNA form, the CDR3 reads TGTGCCAGCAGTTTTGGATTCACTGAAGCTTTCTTT. The whole variable domain, remainder taken from reference TRBV28 and TRBJ1-1, is DVKVTQSSRYLVKRTGEKVFLECVQDMDHENMFWYRQDPGLGLRLIYFSYDVKMKEKGDIPEGYSVSREKKERFSLILESASTNQTSMYLCASSFGFTEAFFGQGTRLTVV.

This chain links TRBV5-1 with TRBJ2-3; 11 bases match TRBD2. Germline V CDR1 and CDR2: SGHRS, YFSETQ. The V segment lost 0 bases and the J segment 3 bases; nucleotides outside the gene matches: 6. The CDR3 totals 17 residues. The CDR3 region has the DNA TGCGCCAGCAGCTTGGGGCTGACTAGCGGGGCTACAGATACGCAGTATTTT. Its protein is CASSLGLTSGATDTQYF.

The CDR3 DNA reads as TGCGCCAGTCAGACCCACCGGGGAGTAATCGGGAATGAGCAGTTCTTC. Translated, it gives CASQTHRGVIGNEQFF. V usage is TRBV5-1 and J usage is TRBJ2-1; tentatively, D is TRBD2 (5 bases). Germline V CDR1 and CDR2: SGHRS, YFSETQ. Trimming pared 8 bases from V and 7 bases from J, leaving 25 bases between. This CDR3 is 16 amino acids long.

The rearrangement links TRBV7-2 to TRBJ2-3; D gene uncertain. This CDR3 is 14 amino acids long. Between the trimmed V and J ends, which lost 4 bases and 1 base, there was a span of 9 bases. Per germline, CDR1 SGHTA and CDR2 FQGNSA. CDR3 region: CASSSPVGTDTQYF. CDR3 bases: TGTGCCAGCAGCTCGCCGGTAGGCACAGATACGCAGTATTTT.

J is TRBJ1-1 and V is TRBV5-1; D possibly corresponds to TRBD1 (5 bases). Germline V CDR1 and CDR2: SGHRS, YFSETQ. CDR3 size: 15 residues. V was trimmed by 6 bases and J by 2 bases, leaving 17 bases between them. The CDR3 spells CASTRDGGFNTEAFF. DNA of the CDR3: TGCGCCAGCACCCGGGACGGTGGGTTCAACACTGAAGCTTTCTTT.